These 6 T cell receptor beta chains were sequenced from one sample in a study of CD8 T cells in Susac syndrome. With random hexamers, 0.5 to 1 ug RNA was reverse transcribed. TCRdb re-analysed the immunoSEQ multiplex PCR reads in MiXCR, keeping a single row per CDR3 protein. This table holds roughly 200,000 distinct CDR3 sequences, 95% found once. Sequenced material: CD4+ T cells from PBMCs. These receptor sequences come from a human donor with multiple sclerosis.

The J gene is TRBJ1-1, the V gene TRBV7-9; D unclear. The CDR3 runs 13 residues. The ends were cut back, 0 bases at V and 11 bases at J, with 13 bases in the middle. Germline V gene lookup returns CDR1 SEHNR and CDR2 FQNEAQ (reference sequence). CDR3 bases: TGTGCCAGCAGCTTAGCGGGAGGGCCCAGCGCTTTCTTT. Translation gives CASSLAGGPSAFF.

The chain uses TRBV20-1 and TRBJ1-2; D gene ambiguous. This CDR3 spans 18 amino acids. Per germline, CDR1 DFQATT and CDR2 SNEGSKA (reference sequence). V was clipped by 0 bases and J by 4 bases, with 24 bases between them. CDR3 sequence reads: CSARDQMGFWSGGYGYTF. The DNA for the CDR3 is TGCAGTGCTAGAGATCAAATGGGGTTTTGGTCAGGAGGCTATGGCTACACCTTC.

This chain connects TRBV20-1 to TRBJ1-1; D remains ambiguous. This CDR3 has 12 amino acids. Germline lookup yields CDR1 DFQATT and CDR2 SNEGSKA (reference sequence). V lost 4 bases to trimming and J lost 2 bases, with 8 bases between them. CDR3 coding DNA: TGCAGTGCTACCCAGAGCAACACTGAAGCTTTCTTT. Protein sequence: CSATQSNTEAFF.

This CDR3 is CASSSPVAGVTDTQYF. The CDR3 DNA reads TGTGCCAGCAGCTCCCCTGTAGCGGGGGTCACAGATACGCAGTATTTT. V usage is TRBV7-8 and J usage is TRBJ2-3, with 9 bases identical to TRBD2. The CDR3 contains 16 residues. Per the germline V gene, CDR1 is SGHVS and CDR2 is FQNEAQ. V lost 4 bases to trimming and J lost 2 bases; unmatched junction nucleotides: 7.

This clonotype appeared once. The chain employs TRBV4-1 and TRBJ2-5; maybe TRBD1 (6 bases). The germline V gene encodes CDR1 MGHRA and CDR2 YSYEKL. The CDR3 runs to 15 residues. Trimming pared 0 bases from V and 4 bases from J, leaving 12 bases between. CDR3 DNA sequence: TGCGCCAGCAGCCAAGATGGTACAGGGCGAGAGACCCAGTACTTC. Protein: CASSQDGTGRETQYF.

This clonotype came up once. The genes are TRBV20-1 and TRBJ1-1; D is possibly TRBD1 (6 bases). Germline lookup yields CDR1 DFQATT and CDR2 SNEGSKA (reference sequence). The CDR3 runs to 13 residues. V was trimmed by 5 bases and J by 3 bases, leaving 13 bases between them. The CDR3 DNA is TGCAGTGCTCCCTCTAACAGGGACACTGAAGCTTTCTTT. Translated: CSAPSNRDTEAFF.